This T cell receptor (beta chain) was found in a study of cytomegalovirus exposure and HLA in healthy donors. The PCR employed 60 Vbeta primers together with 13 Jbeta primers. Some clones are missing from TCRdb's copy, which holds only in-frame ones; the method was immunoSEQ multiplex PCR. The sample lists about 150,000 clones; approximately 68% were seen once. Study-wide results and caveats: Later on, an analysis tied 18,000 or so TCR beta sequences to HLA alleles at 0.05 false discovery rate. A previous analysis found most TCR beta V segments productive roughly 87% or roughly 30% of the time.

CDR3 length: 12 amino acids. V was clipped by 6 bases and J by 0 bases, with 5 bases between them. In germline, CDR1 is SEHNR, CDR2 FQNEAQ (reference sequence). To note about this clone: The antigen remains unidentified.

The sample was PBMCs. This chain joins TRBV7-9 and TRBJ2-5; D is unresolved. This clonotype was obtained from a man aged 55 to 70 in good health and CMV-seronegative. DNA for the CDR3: TGTGCCAGCAGGGAGAACCAAGAGACCCAGTACTTC. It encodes CASRENQETQYF.